Sequencing of this T cell receptor (beta chain) was carried out in a study of CD8+ T cells in alopecia areata. The wider study: A 6-month off-drug phase came after tofacitinib, which had lasted 6 to 18 months.

About this clone itself: The antigen is undetermined.

RNA extraction and reverse transcription yielded cDNA as sequencing template. Sequencing was performed with immunoSEQ multiplex PCR; in TCRdb, only in-frame clones are kept and a portion is missing. The table records more than 75,000 clones, roughly 41% of them present only once. Study-wide results and caveats: More clonal than normal scalp was lesional scalp, particularly alopecia totalis/universalis.

The CDR3 has 13 residues. Germline assignment: CDR1 SGHDT and CDR2 YYEEEE. V lost 4 bases to trimming and J lost 7 bases; unmatched junction nucleotides: 7. The study team obtained lesional scalp punch biopsies and peripheral blood from alopecia areata patients. Investigators sorted PBMCs to obtain both CD4+ and CD8+ T cells. Sequencing used CD4+ T cells sorted from blood. The genes are TRBV5-6 and TRBJ1-1; 7 bases agree with TRBD1. The TCR originated in a human donor with alopecia areata. In nucleotides, the CDR3 is TGTGCCAGCAGCCCTGACAGGGCCCTTGAAGCTTTCTTT. It is translated as CASSPDRALEAFF.